This TCR beta chain was obtained from a study of blood T cell repertoires in COVID-19. The assay was immunoSEQ multiplex PCR, and TCRdb's table has in-frame clones only and misses some. The data show around 70,000 clones, more than 60% seen once. Germline V gives CDR1 MNHNY, CDR2 SVGAGI (reference sequence). CDR3 length: 14 residues. Trimming took 11 bases from V and 0 from J; bases not matched to a gene: 7. Only a few counts were recorded for this clone. The sequenced material came from peripheral blood. The source is a woman aged 50 to 65 with acute or convalescent COVID-19. This sequence joins TRBV6-6 and TRBJ2-1, with 7 bases identical to TRBD2. The CDR3: CAAGRDYSYNEQFF. CDR3 DNA: TGTGCCGCAGGCCGGGACTACTCCTACAATGAGCAGTTCTTC.